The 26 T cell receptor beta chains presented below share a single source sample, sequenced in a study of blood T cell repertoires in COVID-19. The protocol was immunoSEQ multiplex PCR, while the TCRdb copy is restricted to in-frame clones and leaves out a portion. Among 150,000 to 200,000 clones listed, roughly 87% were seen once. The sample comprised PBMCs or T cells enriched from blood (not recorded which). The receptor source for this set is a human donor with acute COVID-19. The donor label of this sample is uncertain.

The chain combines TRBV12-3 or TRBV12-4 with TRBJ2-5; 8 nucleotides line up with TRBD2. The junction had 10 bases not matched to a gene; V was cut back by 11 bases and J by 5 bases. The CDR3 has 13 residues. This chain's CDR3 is CAVGPGGVETQYF. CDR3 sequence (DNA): TGTGCCGTTGGGCCGGGGGGGGTCGAGACCCAGTACTTC.

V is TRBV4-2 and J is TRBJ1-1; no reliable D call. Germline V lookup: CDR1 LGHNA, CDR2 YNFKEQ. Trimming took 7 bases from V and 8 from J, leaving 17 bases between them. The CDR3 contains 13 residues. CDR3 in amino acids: CASTVSAGSEAFF. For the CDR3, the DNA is TGTGCCAGCACCGTGAGCGCGGGTTCCGAAGCTTTCTTT.

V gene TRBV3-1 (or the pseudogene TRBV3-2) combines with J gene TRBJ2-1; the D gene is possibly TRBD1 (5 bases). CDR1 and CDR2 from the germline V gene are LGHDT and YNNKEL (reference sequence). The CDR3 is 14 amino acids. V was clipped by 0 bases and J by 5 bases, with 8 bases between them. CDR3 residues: CASSQEGRDNEQFF. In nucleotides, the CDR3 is TGTGCCAGCAGCCAAGAAGGCAGGGACAATGAGCAGTTCTTC.

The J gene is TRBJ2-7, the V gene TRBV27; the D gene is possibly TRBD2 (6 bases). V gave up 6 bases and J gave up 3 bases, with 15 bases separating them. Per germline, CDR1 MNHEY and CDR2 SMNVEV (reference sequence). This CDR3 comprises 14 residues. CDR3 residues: CASSPAGRGYEQYF. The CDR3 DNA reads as TGTGCCAGCAGCCCAGCGGGTCGGGGCTACGAGCAGTACTTC.

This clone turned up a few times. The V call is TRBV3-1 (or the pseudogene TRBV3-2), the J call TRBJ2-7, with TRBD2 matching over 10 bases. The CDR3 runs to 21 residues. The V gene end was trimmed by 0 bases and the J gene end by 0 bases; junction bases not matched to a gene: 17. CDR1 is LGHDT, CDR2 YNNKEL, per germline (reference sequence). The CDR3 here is CASSQDPPWTSGAHISYEQYF. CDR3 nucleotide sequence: TGTGCCAGCAGCCAAGATCCTCCCTGGACTAGCGGAGCTCACATCTCCTACGAGCAGTACTTC.

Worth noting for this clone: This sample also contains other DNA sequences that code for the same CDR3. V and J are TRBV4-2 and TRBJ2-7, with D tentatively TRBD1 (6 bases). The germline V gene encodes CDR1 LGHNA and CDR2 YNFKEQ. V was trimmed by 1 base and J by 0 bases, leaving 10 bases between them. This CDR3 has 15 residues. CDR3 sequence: CASSQGQGSSYEQYF. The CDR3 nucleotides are TGTGCCAGCAGCCAAGGCCAGGGGAGCTCCTACGAGCAGTACTTC.

CDR3 DNA: TGTGCCAGCAGCTTCTGGCAGGGGGCAAACACCGGGGAGCTGTTTTTT. Protein sequence: CASSFWQGANTGELFF. The gene calls are TRBV5-5 and TRBJ2-2; 8 nucleotides line up with TRBD1. The CDR3 is 16 residues long. V dropped 2 bases and J dropped 2; count of bases not matched to a gene: 5. The germline CDR1 and CDR2 sequences are SGHKS and YYEKEE (reference sequence).

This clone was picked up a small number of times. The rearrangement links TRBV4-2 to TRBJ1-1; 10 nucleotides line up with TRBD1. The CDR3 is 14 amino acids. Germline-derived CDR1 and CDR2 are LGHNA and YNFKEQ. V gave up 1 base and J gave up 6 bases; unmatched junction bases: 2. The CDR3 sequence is CASSQGDRGAEAFF. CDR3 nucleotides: TGTGCCAGCAGCCAAGGGGACAGGGGTGCTGAAGCTTTCTTT.

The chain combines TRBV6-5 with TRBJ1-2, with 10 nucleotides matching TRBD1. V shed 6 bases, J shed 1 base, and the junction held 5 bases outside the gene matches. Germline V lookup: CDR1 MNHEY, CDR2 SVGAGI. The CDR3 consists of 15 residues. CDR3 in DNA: TGTGCCAGCAGCAAAGGACAGGGGGTTAACTATGGCTACACCTTC. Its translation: CASSKGQGVNYGYTF.

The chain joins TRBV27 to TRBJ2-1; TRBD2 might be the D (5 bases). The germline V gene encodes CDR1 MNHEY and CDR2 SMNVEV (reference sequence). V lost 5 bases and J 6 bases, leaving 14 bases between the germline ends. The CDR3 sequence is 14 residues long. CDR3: CASSHYPAGNEQFF. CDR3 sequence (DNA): TGTGCCAGCAGTCACTACCCGGCGGGCAATGAGCAGTTCTTC.

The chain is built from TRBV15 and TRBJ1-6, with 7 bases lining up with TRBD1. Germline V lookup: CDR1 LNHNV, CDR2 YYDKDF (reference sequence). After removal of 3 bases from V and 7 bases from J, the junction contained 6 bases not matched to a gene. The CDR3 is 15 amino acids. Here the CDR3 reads CATSRDDRENSPLHF. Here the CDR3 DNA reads TGTGCCACCAGCAGGGACGACAGGGAGAATTCACCCCTCCACTTT.

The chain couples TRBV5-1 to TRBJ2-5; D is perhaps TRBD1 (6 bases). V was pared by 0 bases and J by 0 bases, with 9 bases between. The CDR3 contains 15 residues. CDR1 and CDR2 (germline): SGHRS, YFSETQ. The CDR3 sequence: CASSLGDRHQETQYF. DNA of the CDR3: TGCGCCAGCAGCTTGGGCGACAGGCACCAAGAGACCCAGTACTTC.

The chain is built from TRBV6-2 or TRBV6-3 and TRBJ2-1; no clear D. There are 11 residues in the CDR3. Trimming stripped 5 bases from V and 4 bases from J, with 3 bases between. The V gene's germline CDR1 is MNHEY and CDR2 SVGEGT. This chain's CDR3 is CASSVYNEQFF. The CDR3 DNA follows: TGTGCCAGCAGTGTATACAATGAGCAGTTCTTC.

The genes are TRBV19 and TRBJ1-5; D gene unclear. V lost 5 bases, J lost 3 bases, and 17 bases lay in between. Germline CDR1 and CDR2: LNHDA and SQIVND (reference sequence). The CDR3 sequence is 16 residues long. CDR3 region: CASSSREGLNNQPQHF. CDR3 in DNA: TGTGCCAGTAGTTCCCGGGAGGGATTAAACAATCAGCCCCAGCATTTT.

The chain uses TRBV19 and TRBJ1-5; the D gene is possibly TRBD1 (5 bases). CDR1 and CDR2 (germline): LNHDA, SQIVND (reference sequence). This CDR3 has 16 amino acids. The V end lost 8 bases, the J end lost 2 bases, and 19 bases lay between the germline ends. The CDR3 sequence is CASLHLSGGGNQPQHF. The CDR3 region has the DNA TGTGCCAGTCTCCACCTTTCCGGGGGGGGCAATCAGCCCCAGCATTTT.

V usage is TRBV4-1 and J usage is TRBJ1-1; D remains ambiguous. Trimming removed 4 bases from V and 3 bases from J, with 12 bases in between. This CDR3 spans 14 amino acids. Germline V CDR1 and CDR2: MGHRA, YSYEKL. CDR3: CASSPAPGDTEAFF. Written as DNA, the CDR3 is TGCGCCAGCAGCCCCGCCCCCGGTGACACTGAAGCTTTCTTT.

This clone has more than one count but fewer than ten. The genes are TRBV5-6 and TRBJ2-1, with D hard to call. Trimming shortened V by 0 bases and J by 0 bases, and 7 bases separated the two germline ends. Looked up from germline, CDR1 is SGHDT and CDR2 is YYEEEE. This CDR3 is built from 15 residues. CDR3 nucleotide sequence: TGTGCCAGCAGCTTGGGATTCGGCTCCTACAATGAGCAGTTCTTC. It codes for CASSLGFGSYNEQFF.

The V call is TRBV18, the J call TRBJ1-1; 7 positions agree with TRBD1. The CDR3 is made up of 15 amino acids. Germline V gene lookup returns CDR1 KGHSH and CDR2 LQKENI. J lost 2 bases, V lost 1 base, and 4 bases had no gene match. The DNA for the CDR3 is TGTGCCAGCTCACCACGGGGGACAGCTAACACTGAAGCTTTCTTT. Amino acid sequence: CASSPRGTANTEAFF.

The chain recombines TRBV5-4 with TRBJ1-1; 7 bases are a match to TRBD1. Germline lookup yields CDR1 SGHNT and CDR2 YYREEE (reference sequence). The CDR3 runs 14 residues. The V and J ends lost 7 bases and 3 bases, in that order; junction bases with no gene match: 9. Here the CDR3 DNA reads TGTGCCAGCGCAGGGGGGTACAGAGACACTGAAGCTTTCTTT. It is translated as CASAGGYRDTEAFF.

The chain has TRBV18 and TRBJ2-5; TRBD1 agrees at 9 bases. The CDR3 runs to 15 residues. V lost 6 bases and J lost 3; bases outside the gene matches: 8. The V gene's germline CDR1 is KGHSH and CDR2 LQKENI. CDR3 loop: CASSLTGGYEETQYF. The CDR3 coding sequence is TGTGCCAGCTCTCTTACAGGGGGCTACGAAGAGACCCAGTACTTC.

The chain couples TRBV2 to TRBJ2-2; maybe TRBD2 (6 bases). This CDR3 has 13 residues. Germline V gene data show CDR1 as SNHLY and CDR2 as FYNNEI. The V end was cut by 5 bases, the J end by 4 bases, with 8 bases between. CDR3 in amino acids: CASSWDFTGELFF. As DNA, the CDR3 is TGTGCCAGCAGTTGGGACTTCACCGGGGAGCTGTTTTTT.

This CDR3 reads CASSSGAPQYF. Here the CDR3 DNA reads TGTGCCAGCAGTTCTGGGGCCCCCCAGTACTTC. J is TRBJ2-7 and V is TRBV12-3 or TRBV12-4; a weak D match, TRBD1 (5 bases). This CDR3 is built from 11 residues. V was trimmed by 4 bases and J by 10 bases, leaving 11 bases between them.

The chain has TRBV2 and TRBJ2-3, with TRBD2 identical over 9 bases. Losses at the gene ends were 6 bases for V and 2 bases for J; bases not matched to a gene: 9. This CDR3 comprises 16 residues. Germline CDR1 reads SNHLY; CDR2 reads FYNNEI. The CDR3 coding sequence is TGTGCCAGCAGAGCCCACCGACTAGCGGCCACAGATACGCAGTATTTT. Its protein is CASRAHRLAATDTQYF.

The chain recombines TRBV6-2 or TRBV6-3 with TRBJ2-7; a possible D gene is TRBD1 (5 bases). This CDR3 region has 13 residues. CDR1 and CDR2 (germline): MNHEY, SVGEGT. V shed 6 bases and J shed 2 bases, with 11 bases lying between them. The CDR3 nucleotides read TGTGCCAGCAGCCTCACAGGTCCCTACGAGCAGTACTTC. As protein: CASSLTGPYEQYF.

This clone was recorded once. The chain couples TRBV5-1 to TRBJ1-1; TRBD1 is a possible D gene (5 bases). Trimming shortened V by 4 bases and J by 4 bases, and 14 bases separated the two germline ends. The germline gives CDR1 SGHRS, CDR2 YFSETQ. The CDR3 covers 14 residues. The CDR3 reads CASSPTSRVTEAFF. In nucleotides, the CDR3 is TGCGCCAGCAGCCCTACCTCCAGGGTCACTGAAGCTTTCTTT.

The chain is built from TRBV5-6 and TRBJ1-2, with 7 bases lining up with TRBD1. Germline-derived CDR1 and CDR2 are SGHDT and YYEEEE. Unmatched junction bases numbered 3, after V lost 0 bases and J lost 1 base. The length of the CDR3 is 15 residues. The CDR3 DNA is TGTGCCAGCAGCTTGGTAGCAGGGGGTAACTATGGCTACACCTTC. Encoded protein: CASSLVAGGNYGYTF.